Presented here are 8 T cell receptor beta chains from one specimen sequenced in a study of tumor-infiltrating lymphocytes in primary liver carcinoma. Researchers generated TCR beta cDNA from approximately 0.55 ug of total RNA, relying on a constant-region primer. TCR beta libraries came from three nested multiplex PCR rounds using slightly modified ARM-PCR. TRBV1-TRBV30 forward and Cbeta reverse primers drove the first two roughly 10-cycle rounds. Each CDR3 protein is one row after TCRdb ran MiXCR on the multiplex PCR reads. The sample has approximately 340,000 distinct CDR3 sequences; 65% are singletons. Both blood RNA, taken from unsorted whole blood, and germline DNA were extracted. Sequencing was done on a sample of peripheral blood. Receptors were obtained from a man aged 40-50 years with primary liver carcinoma and hepatitis B virus infection.

At least ten counts were recorded for this clonotype. The rearrangement links TRBV4-2 to TRBJ2-7; no reliable D call. Germline V gene data show CDR1 as LGHNA and CDR2 as YNFKEQ. Trimming took 0 bases from V and 1 from J, leaving 10 bases between them. The CDR3 consists of 15 residues. CDR3 sequence: CASSQDLAISYEQYF. In DNA form, the CDR3 reads TGTGCCAGCAGCCAAGACTTGGCCATATCCTACGAGCAGTACTTC.

Remarks on this clonotype: Here the CDR3 omits its conserved ending phenylalanine or tryptophan, so a read error is the likely source. This chain connects TRBV11-2 to TRBJ2-2, with D perhaps given as TRBD1 or TRBD2 (5 bases each). The CDR3 is 14 amino acids. Germline CDR1 reads SGHAT; CDR2 reads FQNNGV. CDR3 sequence: CASTLEGRTGELFS. CDR3 coding DNA: TGTGCTAGCACCCTAGAGGGACGCACCGGGGAGCTGTTTTCT.

This chain connects TRBV5-1 to TRBJ2-2, with D maybe TRBD2 (6 bases). Germline CDR1 and CDR2: SGHRS and YFSETQ. The V end lost 5 bases, the J end lost 1 base, and 15 bases lay between the germline ends. The CDR3 is made up of 16 amino acids. The CDR3 loop reads CASSGRVGGNTGELFF. The CDR3 nucleotides read TGCGCCAGCAGTGGAAGAGTGGGGGGGAACACCGGGGAGCTGTTTTTT.

This clonotype was seen only once. One end of the junction is discordant with germline, which a read error may explain. The chain recombines TRBV6-5 with TRBJ2-1; unclear D gene. Per germline, CDR1 MNHEY and CDR2 SVGAGI. The CDR3 is 13 residues long. DNA of the CDR3: TGTGTCAGCAGAATAGGTTGGGGCAATGAGCAGTTCTTC. It is translated as CVSRIGWGNEQFF.

Notes on this clonotype: This sequence may be a read error, since a much larger clone differs from it by one base. V gene TRBV6-1 combines with J gene TRBJ2-7, with 14 bases that match TRBD2. The germline V gene encodes CDR1 MNHNS and CDR2 SASEGT. The CDR3 contains 12 residues. The CDR3 DNA is TGTGCCGGGACTAGCGGGAGCCACGAGCAGCACTTC. Encoded protein: CAGTSGSHEQHF.

The genes are TRBV29-1 and TRBJ2-3; either TRBD1 or TRBD2 may fit D (5 bases each). V was cut by 6 bases and J by 4 bases, with 8 bases left in between. Germline assignment: CDR1 SQVTM and CDR2 ANQGSEA. The CDR3 runs to 11 residues. The CDR3 spells CSVGRSDTQYF. The CDR3 DNA is TGCAGCGTGGGACGGTCAGATACGCAGTATTTT.

Note on this clonotype: A much larger clone lies one base from this, so it may be a read error. CDR3 protein: CANKAGSYEQYF. As DNA, the CDR3 is TGTGCCAACAAAGCAGGGTCCTACGAGCAGTACTTC. V is TRBV6-6 and J is TRBJ2-7; D might be TRBD1 (5 bases). Germline V lookup: CDR1 MNHNY, CDR2 SVGAGI (reference sequence). The CDR3 is 12 residues long. Trimming stripped 10 bases from V and 1 base from J, with 11 bases between.

A note on this clonotype: The junction departs from the called germline gene at one end, perhaps through a read error. V usage is TRBV6-6 and J usage is TRBJ2-1; possibly TRBD1 for D (5 bases). The V gene's germline CDR1 is MNHNY and CDR2 SVGAGI (reference sequence). CDR3 length: 17 residues. CDR3 in amino acids: CASSYSATRVFYNEHFF. The CDR3 DNA reads TGTGCCAGCAGTTACTCCGCGACCAGGGTGTTCTACAATGAGCATTTCTTC.